The clone carrying this T cell receptor beta chain has at least ten counts. What it binds is not known. These data are taken from a study of Graves' ophthalmopathy and Graves' hyperthyroidism. General study results and limits: In separating ophthalmopathy from stable hyperthyroidism, a 13-signature model achieved 85% to 90% sensitivity and over 80% specificity.

V was trimmed by 4 bases and J by 7 bases, leaving 13 bases between them. The CDR3 loop spans 14 amino acids. Germline loops: CDR1 SGHVS, CDR2 FQNEAQ. Ophthalmopathy-affected donors exhibited moderate-to-severe activity, CAS ≥3, NOSPECS ≥4, and duration under 3 months. Uncontrolled infections, pregnancy, lactation or other autoimmune diseases led to patient exclusion. The authors amplified TCR beta CDR3 regions, and they did so from RNA transcripts for repertoire sequencing. HTBI-primed RT-PCR formed the first round, and a multiplex PCR formed the second. One entry per CDR3 protein, called by TCRdb with MiXCR from the multiplex PCR reads. The table includes roughly 700,000 distinct CDR3 sequences, about 44% detected once.

The rearrangement joins TRBV7-8 to TRBJ1-4, with D possibly being TRBD1 (6 bases). The receptor comes from an adult man with Graves' ophthalmopathy. The specimen sequenced was peripheral blood. CDR3 loop: CASSSQGRSEKLFF. Here the CDR3 DNA reads TGTGCCAGCAGCTCGCAGGGGCGGAGTGAAAAACTGTTTTTT.